The 14 T cell receptor beta chains below all came from one sample that was sequenced in a study of blood T cell repertoires in COVID-19. Profiled with immunoSEQ multiplex PCR; TCRdb holds only in-frame clones, not every one. This sample yields roughly 76,000 clones, of which over 75% are seen a single time; roughly 10% belongs to the top ten. What was sequenced was peripheral blood. The receptors here all came from a young woman with acute or convalescent COVID-19.

The chain carries TRBV5-1 and TRBJ2-5; D is possibly TRBD2 (5 bases). The CDR3 is 14 amino acids. From germline, CDR1 is SGHRS and CDR2 YFSETQ. Trimming removed 3 bases at V and 4 bases at J, with 13 bases between. The CDR3 DNA is TGCGCCAGCAGCTCCAGCGGTCTCTCAGAGACCCAGTACTTC. Its translation: CASSSSGLSETQYF.

The table lists this clone with a count of one. The gene calls are TRBV2 and TRBJ2-7; the match to TRBD2 covers 10 bases. The germline V gene encodes CDR1 SNHLY and CDR2 FYNNEI. The CDR3 consists of 15 residues. The junction had 7 bases not matched to a gene; V was cut back by 8 bases and J by 0 bases. CDR3 region: CASLGLAGDSYEQYF. The CDR3 DNA reads as TGTGCCAGCTTAGGGCTAGCGGGAGACTCCTACGAGCAGTACTTC.

The chain uses TRBV7-2 and TRBJ1-1, with D possibly TRBD1 on 6 matching bases. V was cut by 5 bases and J by 5 bases, with 12 bases left in between. The CDR3 spans 13 residues. Germline V gene sequence: CDR1 SGHTA, CDR2 FQGNSA. CDR3 in amino acids: CASSAPGTTEAFF. As DNA, the CDR3 is TGTGCCAGCAGCGCCCCCGGGACAACTGAAGCTTTCTTT.

The chain's CDR3 is CASSLAWRGRYTF. CDR3 nucleotides: TGCGCCAGCAGCTTGGCTTGGAGGGGTCGCTACACCTTC. The rearrangement links TRBV5-1 to TRBJ1-2, with D perhaps matching TRBD1 (5 bases). The CDR3 spans 13 residues. The germline V gene has CDR1 SGHRS and CDR2 YFSETQ. V shed 0 bases and J shed 9 bases, with 12 bases lying between them.

This clone was recorded only once. CDR3 sequence (DNA): TGTGCCAGCAGCGATTCCTCTTGGGGCGCTTCGGACGAGCAGTACTTC. As protein: CASSDSSWGASDEQYF. The V gene is TRBV7-8, the J gene TRBJ2-7; tentative D call: TRBD1 (5 bases). Trimming removed 5 bases from V and 5 bases from J, with 22 bases in between. In germline, CDR1 is SGHVS, CDR2 FQNEAQ. This CDR3 has 16 amino acids.

In nucleotides, the CDR3 is TGCGCCAGCAGCCAAGGTTACAGTTATACTGAAGCTTTCTTT. Protein: CASSQGYSYTEAFF. The genes are TRBV4-3 and TRBJ1-1; D gene uncertain. Germline V gene sequence: CDR1 LGHNA, CDR2 YSLEER. The CDR3 length is 14 residues. Deletions cut 1 base from V and 5 bases from J, with 11 bases between.

V usage is TRBV28 and J usage is TRBJ1-3; the D is unclear. The CDR3 covers 15 residues. Germline loops: CDR1 MDHEN, CDR2 SYDVKM. Trimming took 6 bases from V and 0 from J, leaving 12 bases between them. The CDR3 DNA reads TGTGCCAGCAGGGTTACAGCTCTCTCTGGAAACACCATATATTTT. Translating gives CASRVTALSGNTIYF.

The J gene is TRBJ1-4, the V gene TRBV15; TRBD1 is a possible D gene (5 bases). CDR1 is LNHNV and CDR2 is YYDKDF in the germline V gene (reference sequence). CDR3 length: 16 residues. V was cut by 4 bases and J by 4 bases, with 16 bases left in between. CDR3 bases: TGTGCCACCAGCACCGTCCCGACAGCTAGTAATGAAAAACTGTTTTTT. Protein sequence: CATSTVPTASNEKLFF.

This chain links TRBV7-2 with TRBJ2-1; the D gene is possibly TRBD2 (5 bases). V lost 1 base to trimming and J lost 0 bases, with 10 bases between them. The CDR3 covers 16 residues. From germline, CDR1 is SGHTA and CDR2 FQGNSA. The CDR3 protein is CASSLESDYSYNEQFF. The CDR3 DNA reads as TGTGCCAGCAGCTTAGAAAGTGACTACTCCTACAATGAGCAGTTCTTC.

J is TRBJ2-1 and V is TRBV5-6; TRBD1 matches at 12 bases. Trimming at V came to 0 bases and at J to 8 bases, leaving 6 bases not matched to a gene. Looked up from germline, CDR1 is SGHDT and CDR2 is YYEEEE. The CDR3 runs 16 residues. In DNA form, the CDR3 reads TGTGCCAGCAGCTTGGCAGGGACAGGGGGCCCCCATGAGCAGTTCTTC. This translates into CASSLAGTGGPHEQFF.

This clone was observed once. This chain joins TRBV6-5 and TRBJ2-7; D is unclear. With 7 bases removed from V and 2 bases from J, the gap between germline ends came to 12 bases. Germline-derived CDR1 and CDR2 are MNHEY and SVGAGI. CDR3 length equals 13 residues. CDR3 protein: CASKSPNTYEQYF. The CDR3, as DNA: TGTGCCAGCAAGTCCCCCAACACCTACGAGCAGTACTTC.

This clone was seen once. The rearrangement links TRBV4-1 to TRBJ2-7; TRBD1 agrees at 8 bases. The CDR3 covers 18 residues. After removal of 0 bases from V and 6 bases from J, the junction contained 16 bases not matched to a gene. Looked up from germline, CDR1 is MGHRA and CDR2 is YSYEKL. Here the CDR3 DNA reads TGCGCCAGCAGCCAAGATAATCTTGGGGCGACAGGGGCTTTCGAGCAGTACTTC. It specifies CASSQDNLGATGAFEQYF.

The chain recombines TRBV30 with TRBJ2-7; tentatively, D is TRBD2 (6 bases). The V gene lost 6 bases and the J gene lost 1 base, with 25 bases spanning the gap. Germline assignment: CDR1 GTSNPN and CDR2 SVGIG (reference sequence). This CDR3 comprises 17 residues. CDR3 protein: CACTAAPGLAKSYEQYF. Written as DNA, the CDR3 is TGTGCCTGTACGGCCGCCCCGGGTCTAGCGAAGTCCTACGAGCAGTACTTC.

This clone appeared a single time. This chain uses TRBV30 with TRBJ1-1, with D uncertain. Germline assignment: CDR1 GTSNPN and CDR2 SVGIG (reference sequence). This CDR3 comprises 13 residues. In DNA, the CDR3 is TGTGCGGTAGAGAGGGAGGGTACCCCTGAAGCTTTCTTT. This sequence encodes CAVEREGTPEAFF. Based on the CDR3 plus reference TRBV30 and TRBJ1-1, the full variable domain is SQTIHQWPATLVQPVGSPLSLECTVEGTSNPNLYWYRQAAGRGLQLLFYSVGIGQISSEVPQNLSASRPQDRQFILSSKKLLLSDSGFYLCAVEREGTPEAFFGQGTRLTVV.